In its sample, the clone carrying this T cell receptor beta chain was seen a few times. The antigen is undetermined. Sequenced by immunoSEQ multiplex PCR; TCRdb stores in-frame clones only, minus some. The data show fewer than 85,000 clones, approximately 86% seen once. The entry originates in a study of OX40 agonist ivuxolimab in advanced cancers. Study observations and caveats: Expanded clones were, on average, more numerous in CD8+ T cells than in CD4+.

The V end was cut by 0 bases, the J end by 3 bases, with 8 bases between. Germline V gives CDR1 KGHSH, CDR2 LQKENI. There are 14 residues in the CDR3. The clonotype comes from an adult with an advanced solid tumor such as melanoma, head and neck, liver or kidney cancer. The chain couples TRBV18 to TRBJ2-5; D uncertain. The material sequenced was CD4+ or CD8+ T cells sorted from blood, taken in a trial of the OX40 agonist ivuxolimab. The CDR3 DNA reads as TGTGCCAGCTCACCACCTATTGGGGAAGAGACCCAGTACTTC. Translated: CASSPPIGEETQYF.